This T cell receptor (beta chain) was found in a study of shared clonotypes between healthy human individuals. Study context: CD4 naive and memory got three plates each, CD8 naive two, CD8 memory one. Findings of the study overall: Against clonotypes common to all four donors, non-shared ones had lower generation probabilities.

Here immunoSEQ multiplex PCR was the method, and the copy in TCRdb shows in-frame clones only, minus some. The sample lists approximately 2.3 million clones, roughly 93% occurring once. As for this clone: The antigen remains undetermined.

V lost 3 bases, J lost 7 bases, and 2 bases stayed unmatched. In germline, CDR1 is MGHDK, CDR2 SYGVNS. The CDR3 extends over 12 amino acids. The TCR sequence derives from a man between 18 and 35 years old in good health. Some clones in this sample may be carry-over from other donors' samples. The J gene is TRBJ1-2, the V gene TRBV25-1; 7 positions agree with TRBD1. Specimen: naive CD4+ T cells from PBMCs. The sample's subset: CD45RA+ positively selected. CDR3 in DNA: TGTGCCAGCAGTGATGGGACAGCTGGCTACACCTTC. Translated: CASSDGTAGYTF.